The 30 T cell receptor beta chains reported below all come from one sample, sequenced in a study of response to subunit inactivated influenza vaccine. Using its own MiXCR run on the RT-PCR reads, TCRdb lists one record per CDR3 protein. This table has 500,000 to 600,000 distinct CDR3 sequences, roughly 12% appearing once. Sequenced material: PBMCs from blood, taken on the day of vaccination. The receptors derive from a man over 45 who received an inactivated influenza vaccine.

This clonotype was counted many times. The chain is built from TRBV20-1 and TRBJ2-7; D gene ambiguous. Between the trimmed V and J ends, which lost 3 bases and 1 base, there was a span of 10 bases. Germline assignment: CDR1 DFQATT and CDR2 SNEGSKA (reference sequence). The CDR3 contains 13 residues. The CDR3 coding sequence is TGCAGTGCTAGCGACTTCCAGTCCTACGAGCAGTACTTC. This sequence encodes CSASDFQSYEQYF.

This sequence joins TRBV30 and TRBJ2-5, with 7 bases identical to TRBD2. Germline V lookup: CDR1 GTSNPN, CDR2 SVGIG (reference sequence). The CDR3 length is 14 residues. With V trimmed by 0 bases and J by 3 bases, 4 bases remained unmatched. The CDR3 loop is CAWSVWGGKETQYF. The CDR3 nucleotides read TGTGCCTGGAGTGTATGGGGGGGAAAAGAGACCCAGTACTTC.

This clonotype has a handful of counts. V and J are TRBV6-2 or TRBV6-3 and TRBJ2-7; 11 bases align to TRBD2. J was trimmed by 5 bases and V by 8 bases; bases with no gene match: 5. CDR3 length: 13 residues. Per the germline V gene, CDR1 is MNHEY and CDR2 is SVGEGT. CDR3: CASSTSGSNEQYF. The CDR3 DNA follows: TGTGCCAGCTCAACTAGCGGGAGTAACGAGCAGTACTTC.

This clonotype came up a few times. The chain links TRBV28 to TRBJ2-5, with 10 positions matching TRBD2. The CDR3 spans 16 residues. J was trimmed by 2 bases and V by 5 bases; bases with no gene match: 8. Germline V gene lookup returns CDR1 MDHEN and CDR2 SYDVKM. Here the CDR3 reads CASSLLAGEPQETQYF. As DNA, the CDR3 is TGTGCCAGCAGTCTGCTAGCGGGGGAACCACAAGAGACCCAGTACTTC. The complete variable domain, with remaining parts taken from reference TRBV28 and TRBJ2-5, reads DVKVTQSSRYLVKRTGEKVFLECVQDMDHENMFWYRQDPGLGLRLIYFSYDVKMKEKGDIPEGYSVSREKKERFSLILESASTNQTSMYLCASSLLAGEPQETQYFGPGTRLLVL.

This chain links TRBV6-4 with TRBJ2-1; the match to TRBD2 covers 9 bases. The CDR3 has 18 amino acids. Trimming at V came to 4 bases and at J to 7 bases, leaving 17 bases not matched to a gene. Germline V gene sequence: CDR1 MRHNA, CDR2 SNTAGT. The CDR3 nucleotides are TGTGCCAGCAGTGCCCTAGGCGCGGGAGGGTCATACGGGAATGAGCAGTTCTTC. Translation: CASSALGAGGSYGNEQFF.

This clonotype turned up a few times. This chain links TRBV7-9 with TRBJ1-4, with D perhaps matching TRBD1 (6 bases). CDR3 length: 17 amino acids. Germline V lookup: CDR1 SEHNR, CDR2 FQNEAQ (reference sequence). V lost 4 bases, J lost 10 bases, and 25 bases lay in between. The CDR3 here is CASSSFHNRESVGKLFF. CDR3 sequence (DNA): TGTGCCAGCAGCTCTTTTCATAACAGGGAAAGTGTGGGAAAACTGTTTTTT.

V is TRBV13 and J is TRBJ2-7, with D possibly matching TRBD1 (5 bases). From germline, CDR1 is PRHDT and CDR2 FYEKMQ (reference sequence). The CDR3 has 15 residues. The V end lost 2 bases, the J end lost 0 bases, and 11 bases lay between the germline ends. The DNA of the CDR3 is TGTGCCAGCAGCTTATCCAGGGCGGACTCCTACGAGCAGTACTTC. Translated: CASSLSRADSYEQYF.

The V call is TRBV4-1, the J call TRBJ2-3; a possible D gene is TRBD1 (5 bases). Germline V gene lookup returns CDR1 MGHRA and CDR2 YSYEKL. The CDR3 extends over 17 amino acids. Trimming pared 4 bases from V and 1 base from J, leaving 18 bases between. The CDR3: CASSPLGGASGTDTQYF. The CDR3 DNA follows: TGCGCCAGCAGCCCCCTGGGTGGGGCTAGTGGCACAGATACGCAGTATTTT.

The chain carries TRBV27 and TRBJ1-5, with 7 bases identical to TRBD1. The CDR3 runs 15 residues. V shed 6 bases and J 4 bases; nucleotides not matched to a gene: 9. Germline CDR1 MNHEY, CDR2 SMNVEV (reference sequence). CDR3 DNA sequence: TGTGCCAGCAGCCCGGGACAGATGAATAATCAGCCCCAGCATTTT. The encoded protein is CASSPGQMNNQPQHF.

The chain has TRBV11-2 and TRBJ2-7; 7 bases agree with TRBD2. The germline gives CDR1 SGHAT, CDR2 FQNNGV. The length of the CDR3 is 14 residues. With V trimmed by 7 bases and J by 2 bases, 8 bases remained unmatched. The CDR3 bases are TGTGCCAGCACCTACCTGGGGAGGGCCTACGAGCAGTACTTC. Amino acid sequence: CASTYLGRAYEQYF.

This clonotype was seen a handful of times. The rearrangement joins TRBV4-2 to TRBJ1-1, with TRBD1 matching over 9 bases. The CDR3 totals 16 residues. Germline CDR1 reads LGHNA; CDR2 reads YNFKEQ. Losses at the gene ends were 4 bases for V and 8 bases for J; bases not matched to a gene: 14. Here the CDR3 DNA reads TGTGCCAGCAGCCCTTTGACAGGGGGATCCTCTCCGGAAGCTTTCTTT. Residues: CASSPLTGGSSPEAFF.

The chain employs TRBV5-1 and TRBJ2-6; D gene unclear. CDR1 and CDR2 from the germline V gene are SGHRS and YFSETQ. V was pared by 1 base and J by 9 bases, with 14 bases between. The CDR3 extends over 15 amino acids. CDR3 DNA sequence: TGCGCCAGCAGCTTGACGGAACCTTCTCACAACGTCCTGACTTTC. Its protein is CASSLTEPSHNVLTF.

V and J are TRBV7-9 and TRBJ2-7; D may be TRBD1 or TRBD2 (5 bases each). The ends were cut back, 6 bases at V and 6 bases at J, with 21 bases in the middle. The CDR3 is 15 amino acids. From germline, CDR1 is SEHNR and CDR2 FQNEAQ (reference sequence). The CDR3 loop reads CASRRSGPEGAEQYF. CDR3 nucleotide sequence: TGTGCCAGCAGGCGATCGGGACCTGAAGGGGCCGAGCAGTACTTC.

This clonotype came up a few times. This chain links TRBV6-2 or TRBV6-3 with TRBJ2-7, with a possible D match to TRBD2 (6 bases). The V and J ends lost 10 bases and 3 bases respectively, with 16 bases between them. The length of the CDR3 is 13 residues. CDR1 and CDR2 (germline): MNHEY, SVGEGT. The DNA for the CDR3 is TGTGCCACTGCAAAATGGGAGGACTACGAGCAGTACTTC. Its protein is CATAKWEDYEQYF.

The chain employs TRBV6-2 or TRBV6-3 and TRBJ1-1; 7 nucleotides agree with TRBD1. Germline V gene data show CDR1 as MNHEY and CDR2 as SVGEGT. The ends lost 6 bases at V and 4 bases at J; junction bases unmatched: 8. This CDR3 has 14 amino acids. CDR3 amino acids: CASRLTGEGTEAFF. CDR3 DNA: TGTGCCAGCAGACTAACAGGGGAGGGCACTGAAGCTTTCTTT.

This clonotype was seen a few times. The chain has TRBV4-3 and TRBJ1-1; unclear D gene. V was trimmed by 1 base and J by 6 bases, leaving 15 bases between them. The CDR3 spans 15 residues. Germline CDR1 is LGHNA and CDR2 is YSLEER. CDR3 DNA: TGCGCCAGCAGCCAAGTGATGTGGTTGACGTCTGAAGCTTTCTTT. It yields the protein CASSQVMWLTSEAFF.

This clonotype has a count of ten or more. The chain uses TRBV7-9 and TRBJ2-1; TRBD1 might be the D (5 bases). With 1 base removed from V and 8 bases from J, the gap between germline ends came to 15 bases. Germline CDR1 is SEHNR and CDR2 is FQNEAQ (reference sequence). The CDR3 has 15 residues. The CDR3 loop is CASSLGQGSYDEQFF. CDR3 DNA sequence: TGTGCCAGCAGCTTAGGTCAGGGATCGTATGATGAGCAGTTCTTC.

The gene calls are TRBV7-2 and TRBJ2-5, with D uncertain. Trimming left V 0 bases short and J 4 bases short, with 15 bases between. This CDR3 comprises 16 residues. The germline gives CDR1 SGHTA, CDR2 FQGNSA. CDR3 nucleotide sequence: TGTGCCAGCAGCTTAGCGCTATCGAGAGGTGGAGAGACCCAGTACTTC. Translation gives CASSLALSRGGETQYF.

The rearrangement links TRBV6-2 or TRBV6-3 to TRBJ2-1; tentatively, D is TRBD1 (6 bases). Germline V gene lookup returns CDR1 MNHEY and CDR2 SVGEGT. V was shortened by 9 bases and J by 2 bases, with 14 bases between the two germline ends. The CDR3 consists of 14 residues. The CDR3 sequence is CASGGSSAYNEQFF. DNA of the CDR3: TGTGCCAGTGGGGGCAGCTCTGCCTACAATGAGCAGTTCTTC.

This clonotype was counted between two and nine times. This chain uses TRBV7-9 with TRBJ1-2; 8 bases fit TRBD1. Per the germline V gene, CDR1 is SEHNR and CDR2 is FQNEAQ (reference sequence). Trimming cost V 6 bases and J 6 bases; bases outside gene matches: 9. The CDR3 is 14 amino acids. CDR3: CASRHGQGYDGYTF. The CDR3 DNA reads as TGTGCCAGCAGACATGGACAGGGCTACGATGGCTACACCTTC.

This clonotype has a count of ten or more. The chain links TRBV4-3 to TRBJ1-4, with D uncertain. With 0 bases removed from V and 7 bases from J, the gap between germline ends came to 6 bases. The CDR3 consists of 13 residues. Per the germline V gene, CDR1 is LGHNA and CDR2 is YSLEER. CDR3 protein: CASSQDSGEKLFF. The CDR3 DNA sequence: TGCGCCAGCAGCCAAGATTCTGGTGAAAAACTGTTTTTT.

This CDR3 reads CASSPRTRPGTDTQYF. For the CDR3, the DNA is TGTGCCAGCAGTCCACGGACGAGGCCTGGTACAGATACGCAGTATTTT. The rearrangement uses TRBV12-3 or TRBV12-4 and TRBJ2-3; D is unresolved. This CDR3 region has 16 residues. V was clipped by 5 bases and J by 3 bases, with 18 bases between them.

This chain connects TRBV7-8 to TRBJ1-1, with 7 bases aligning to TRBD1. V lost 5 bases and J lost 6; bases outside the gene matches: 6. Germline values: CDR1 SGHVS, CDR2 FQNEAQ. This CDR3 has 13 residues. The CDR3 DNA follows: TGTGCCAGCAGCAGGATGGGACAGTCTGAAGCTTTCTTT. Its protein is CASSRMGQSEAFF.

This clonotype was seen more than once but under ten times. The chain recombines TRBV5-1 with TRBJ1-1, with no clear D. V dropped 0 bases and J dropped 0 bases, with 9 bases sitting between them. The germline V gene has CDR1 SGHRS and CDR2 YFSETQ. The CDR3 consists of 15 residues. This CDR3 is CASSLGQVMNTEAFF. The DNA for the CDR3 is TGCGCCAGCAGCTTGGGGCAGGTTATGAACACTGAAGCTTTCTTT.

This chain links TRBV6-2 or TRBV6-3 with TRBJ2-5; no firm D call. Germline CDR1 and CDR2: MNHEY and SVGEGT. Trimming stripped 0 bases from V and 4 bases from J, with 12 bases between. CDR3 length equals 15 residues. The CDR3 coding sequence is TGTGCCAGCAGTTACTCTGGTGGCTACTTAGAGACCCAGTACTTC. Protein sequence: CASSYSGGYLETQYF.

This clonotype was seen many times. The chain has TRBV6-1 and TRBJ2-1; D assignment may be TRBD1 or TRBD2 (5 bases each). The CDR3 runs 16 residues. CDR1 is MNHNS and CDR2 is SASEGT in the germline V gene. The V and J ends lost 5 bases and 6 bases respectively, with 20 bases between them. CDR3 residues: CASSKRRDRDINEQFF. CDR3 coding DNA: TGTGCCAGCAGTAAGCGCCGGGACCGAGATATCAATGAGCAGTTCTTC.

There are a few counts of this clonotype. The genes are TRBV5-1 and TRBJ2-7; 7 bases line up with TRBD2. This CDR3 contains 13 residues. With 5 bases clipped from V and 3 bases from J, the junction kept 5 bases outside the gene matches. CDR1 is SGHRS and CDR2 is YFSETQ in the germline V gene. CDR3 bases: TGCGCCAGCAGATCTCCTAGCGGCTACGAGCAGTACTTC. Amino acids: CASRSPSGYEQYF.

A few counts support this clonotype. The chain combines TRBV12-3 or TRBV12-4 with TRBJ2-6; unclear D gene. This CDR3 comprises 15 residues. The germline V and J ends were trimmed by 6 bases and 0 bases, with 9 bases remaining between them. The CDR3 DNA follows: TGTGCCAGCAGCAAAAGATACTCTGGGGCCAACGTCCTGACTTTC. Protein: CASSKRYSGANVLTF.

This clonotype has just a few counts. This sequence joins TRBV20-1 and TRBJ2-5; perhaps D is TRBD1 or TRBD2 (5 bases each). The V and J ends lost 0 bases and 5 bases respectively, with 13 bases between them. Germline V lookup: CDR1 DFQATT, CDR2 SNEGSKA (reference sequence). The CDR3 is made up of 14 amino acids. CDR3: CSARDHGGGETQYF. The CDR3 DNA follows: TGCAGTGCTAGAGACCATGGTGGGGGTGAGACCCAGTACTTC.

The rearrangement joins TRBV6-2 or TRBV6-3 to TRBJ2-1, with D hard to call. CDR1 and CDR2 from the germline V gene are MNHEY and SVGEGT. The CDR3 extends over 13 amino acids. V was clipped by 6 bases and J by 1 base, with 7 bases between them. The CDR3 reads CASSGLSYNEQFF. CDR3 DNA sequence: TGTGCCAGCAGCGGTTTGTCCTACAATGAGCAGTTCTTC.